The rows below give T cell receptor beta chains drawn from one sample of a study of cytomegalovirus exposure and HLA in healthy donors. TCRdb's table, derived via immunoSEQ multiplex PCR, lists solely in-frame clones and lacks some. The sample includes 110,000 to 150,000 clones, approximately 87% of them seen just once. The sample consisted of PBMCs. The source is a man between 18 and 29 years old in good health and CMV-seronegative. Each CDR3 is given with its conserved first and last residue. Fields, in order: clone size, J gene, V gene, D gene, CDR3 DNA, CDR3 protein. A D gene is named only where the DNA matches it firmly. The listing skips clone size in some rows; elsewhere it reads once, few, many or a size class.

clone_size: once; j_call: TRBJ1-5; v_call: TRBV28; d_call: TRBD1; cdr3_nt: TGTGCCAGCAATCCTTTGGGACAGGTTGGCGGTCAGCCCCAGCATTTT; cdr3_aa: CASNPLGQVGGQPQHF
clone_size: once; j_call: TRBJ2-7; v_call: TRBV28; d_call: .; cdr3_nt: TGTGCCAGCGAAAAAGTTAGTTACGAGCAGTACTTC; cdr3_aa: CASEKVSYEQYF
clone_size: .; j_call: TRBJ1-3; v_call: TRBV6-1; d_call: .; cdr3_nt: TGTGCCAGCACGGGAGGGGGATCTGGAAACACCATATATTTT; cdr3_aa: CASTGGGSGNTIYF
clone_size: .; j_call: TRBJ2-6; v_call: TRBV2; d_call: .; cdr3_nt: TGTGCCAGCAGTGTAGTAGATTCTGGGGCCAACGTCCTGACTTTC; cdr3_aa: CASSVVDSGANVLTF
clone_size: .; j_call: TRBJ2-7; v_call: TRBV6-5; d_call: .; cdr3_nt: TGTGCCAGCAGTTACTCGTTGGCTAGCAGAAACGAGCAGTACTTC; cdr3_aa: CASSYSLASRNEQYF
clone_size: .; j_call: TRBJ2-7; v_call: TRBV10-3; d_call: TRBD2; cdr3_nt: TGTGCCATCGATGGGGCGGGAGATGGTCACGAGCAGTACTTC; cdr3_aa: CAIDGAGDGHEQYF
clone_size: .; j_call: TRBJ2-2; v_call: TRBV7-9; d_call: TRBD1; cdr3_nt: TGTGCCAGCATACAACAGGGGGCAACCGGGGAGCTGTTTTTT; cdr3_aa: CASIQQGATGELFF
clone_size: .; j_call: TRBJ1-5; v_call: TRBV6-1; d_call: .; cdr3_nt: TGTGCCAGCAGTGAAAACAGGGTCCAGCCCCAGCATTTT; cdr3_aa: CASSENRVQPQHF
clone_size: .; j_call: TRBJ2-7; v_call: TRBV6-1; d_call: TRBD2; cdr3_nt: TGTGCCAGCAGTGAACGGGAGGGCTCCTACGAGCAGTACTTC; cdr3_aa: CASSEREGSYEQYF
clone_size: .; j_call: TRBJ1-5; v_call: TRBV7-9; d_call: .; cdr3_nt: TGTGCCAGCAGCTATACAGCCCACACACAGGGAGGGAATCAGCCCCAGCATTTT; cdr3_aa: CASSYTAHTQGGNQPQHF
clone_size: .; j_call: TRBJ2-1; v_call: TRBV4-3; d_call: TRBD1; cdr3_nt: TGCGCCAGCAGCCAGGGGACAGGGCGCAATGAGCAGTTCTTC; cdr3_aa: CASSQGTGRNEQFF
clone_size: once; j_call: TRBJ2-3; v_call: TRBV5-1; d_call: TRBD2; cdr3_nt: TGCGCCAGCAGCTTTAGCTCGGGGGGGACAGATACGCAGTATTTT; cdr3_aa: CASSFSSGGTDTQYF
clone_size: .; j_call: TRBJ2-7; v_call: TRBV18; d_call: .; cdr3_nt: TGTGCCAGCTCACCAGCGGGCACCCAACGCGAGCAGTACTTC; cdr3_aa: CASSPAGTQREQYF
clone_size: .; j_call: TRBJ2-5; v_call: TRBV13; d_call: .; cdr3_nt: TGTGCCAGCAGCGCAGTTCATCAGACCCAGTACTTC; cdr3_aa: CASSAVHQTQYF
clone_size: once; j_call: TRBJ1-2; v_call: TRBV6-1; d_call: .; cdr3_nt: TGTGCCGGCCGGGACTCAAACTATGGCTACACCTTC; cdr3_aa: CAGRDSNYGYTF
clone_size: .; j_call: TRBJ2-7; v_call: TRBV28; d_call: .; cdr3_nt: TGTGCCAGCAGTCTACGGTCTTACGAGCAGTACTTC; cdr3_aa: CASSLRSYEQYF
clone_size: .; j_call: TRBJ2-3; v_call: TRBV6-1; d_call: .; cdr3_nt: TGTGCCAGCAGTGAAGCGCTAACCATCACAGATACGCAGTATTTT; cdr3_aa: CASSEALTITDTQYF
clone_size: few; j_call: TRBJ1-5; v_call: TRBV5-4; d_call: .; cdr3_nt: TGTGCCAGCAGCATTACGGGGGTAAATCAGCCCCAGCATTTT; cdr3_aa: CASSITGVNQPQHF
clone_size: .; j_call: TRBJ2-7; v_call: TRBV5-4; d_call: .; cdr3_nt: TGTGCCAGCAGTTCTCAGAATCCTAGATACGAGCAGTACTTC; cdr3_aa: CASSSQNPRYEQYF
clone_size: once; j_call: TRBJ2-1; v_call: TRBV2; d_call: .; cdr3_nt: TGTGCCAGCAGAGAGAGGGACAATGAGCAGTTCTTC; cdr3_aa: CASRERDNEQFF
clone_size: .; j_call: TRBJ2-7; v_call: TRBV11-2; d_call: .; cdr3_nt: TGTGCCAGCAGCTTAGACGCGACTAGTCTCTACGAGCAGTACTTC; cdr3_aa: CASSLDATSLYEQYF
clone_size: .; j_call: TRBJ2-1; v_call: TRBV19; d_call: TRBD2; cdr3_nt: TGTGCCAGTAGTACGTCAGGACTAGCGGGAGCTGGGTATGAGCAGTTCTTC; cdr3_aa: CASSTSGLAGAGYEQFF
clone_size: .; j_call: TRBJ2-3; v_call: TRBV7-2; d_call: .; cdr3_nt: TGTGCCAGCAGCCATAAACAGGGCACAGATACGCAGTATTTT; cdr3_aa: CASSHKQGTDTQYF
clone_size: .; j_call: TRBJ2-7; v_call: TRBV28; d_call: TRBD1; cdr3_nt: TGTGCCAGCAGTCTGACAGGGGAGACCTACGAGCAGTACTTC; cdr3_aa: CASSLTGETYEQYF
clone_size: .; j_call: TRBJ2-3; v_call: TRBV2; d_call: TRBD2; cdr3_nt: TGTGCCAGCACCACCGGACTAGCGTCCCTCACAGATACGCAGTATTTT; cdr3_aa: CASTTGLASLTDTQYF
clone_size: .; j_call: TRBJ2-1; v_call: TRBV4-1; d_call: .; cdr3_nt: TGCGCCAGCAGCCAAGGGAGCTCCTACAATGAGCAGTTCTTC; cdr3_aa: CASSQGSSYNEQFF
clone_size: .; j_call: TRBJ2-1; v_call: TRBV5-4; d_call: .; cdr3_nt: TGTGCCAGCAGCTTGGGAGACAATGAGCAGTTCTTC; cdr3_aa: CASSLGDNEQFF
clone_size: .; j_call: TRBJ2-1; v_call: TRBV28; d_call: TRBD1; cdr3_nt: TGTGCCAGCAGTTCGGGGACAGGGGGTGGGTGGAATGAGCAGTTCTTC; cdr3_aa: CASSSGTGGGWNEQFF
clone_size: .; j_call: TRBJ2-2; v_call: TRBV7-8; d_call: .; cdr3_nt: TGTGCCAGCAGCCCCGGGTCGGGCGGGGAGCTGTTTTTT; cdr3_aa: CASSPGSGGELFF
clone_size: .; j_call: TRBJ2-3; v_call: TRBV10-2; d_call: .; cdr3_nt: TGCGCCAGCCAGCGTAGATCCCTCAGCACAGATACGCAGTATTTT; cdr3_aa: CASQRRSLSTDTQYF
clone_size: .; j_call: TRBJ2-3; v_call: TRBV27; d_call: TRBD2; cdr3_nt: TGTGCCAGCAGTTTATTGGCGGGGGACCCTACGCAGTATTTT; cdr3_aa: CASSLLAGDPTQYF
clone_size: .; j_call: TRBJ1-2; v_call: TRBV2; d_call: .; cdr3_nt: TGTGCCAGCTCGGAGGAAATTAACTATGGCTACACCTTC; cdr3_aa: CASSEEINYGYTF